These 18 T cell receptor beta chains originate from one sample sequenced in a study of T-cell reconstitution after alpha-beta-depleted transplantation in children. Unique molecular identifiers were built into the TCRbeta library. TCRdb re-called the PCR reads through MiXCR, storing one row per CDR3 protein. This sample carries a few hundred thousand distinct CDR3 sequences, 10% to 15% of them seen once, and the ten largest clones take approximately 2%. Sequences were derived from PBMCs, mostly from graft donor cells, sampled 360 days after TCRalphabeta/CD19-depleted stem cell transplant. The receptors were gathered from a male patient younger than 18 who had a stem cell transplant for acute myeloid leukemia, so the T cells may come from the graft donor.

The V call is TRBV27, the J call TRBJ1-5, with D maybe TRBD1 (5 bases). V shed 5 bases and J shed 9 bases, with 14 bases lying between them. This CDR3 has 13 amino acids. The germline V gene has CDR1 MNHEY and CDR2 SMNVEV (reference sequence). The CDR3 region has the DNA TGTGCCAGCAGTGAACAGGCCTCACCGCCCCAGCATTTT. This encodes CASSEQASPPQHF.

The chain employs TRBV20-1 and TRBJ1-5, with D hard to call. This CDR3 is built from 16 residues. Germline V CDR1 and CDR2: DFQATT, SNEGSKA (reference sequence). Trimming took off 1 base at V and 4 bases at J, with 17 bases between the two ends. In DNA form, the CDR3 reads TGCAGTGCTAGAGGGGCAGCGGATGTGGCTAATCAGCCCCAGCATTTT. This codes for CSARGAADVANQPQHF.

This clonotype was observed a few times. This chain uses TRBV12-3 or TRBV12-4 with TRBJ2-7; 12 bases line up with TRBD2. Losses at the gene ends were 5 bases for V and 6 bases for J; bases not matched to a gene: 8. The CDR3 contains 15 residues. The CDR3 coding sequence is TGTGCCAGCAGTCCACGGACTAGCGGGACAGGCGAGCAGTACTTC. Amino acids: CASSPRTSGTGEQYF.

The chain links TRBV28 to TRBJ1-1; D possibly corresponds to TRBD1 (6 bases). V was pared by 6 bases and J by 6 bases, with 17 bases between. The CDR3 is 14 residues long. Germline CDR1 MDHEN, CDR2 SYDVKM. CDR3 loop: CASSPGGAGAEAFF. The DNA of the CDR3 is TGTGCCAGCAGCCCGGGGGGGGCAGGGGCTGAAGCTTTCTTT. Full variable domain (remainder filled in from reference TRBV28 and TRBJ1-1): DVKVTQSSRYLVKRTGEKVFLECVQDMDHENMFWYRQDPGLGLRLIYFSYDVKMKEKGDIPEGYSVSREKKERFSLILESASTNQTSMYLCASSPGGAGAEAFFGQGTRLTVV.

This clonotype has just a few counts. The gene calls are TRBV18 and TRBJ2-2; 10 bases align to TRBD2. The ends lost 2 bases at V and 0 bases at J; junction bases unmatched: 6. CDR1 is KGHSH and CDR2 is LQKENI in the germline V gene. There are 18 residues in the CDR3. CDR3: CASSPKIAGGPNTGELFF. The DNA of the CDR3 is TGTGCCAGCTCACCAAAAATAGCGGGAGGTCCGAACACCGGGGAGCTGTTTTTT.

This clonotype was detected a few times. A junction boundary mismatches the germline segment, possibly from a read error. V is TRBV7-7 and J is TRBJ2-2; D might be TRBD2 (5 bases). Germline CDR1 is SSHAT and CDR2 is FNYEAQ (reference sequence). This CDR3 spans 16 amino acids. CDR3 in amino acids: CASSLTSGPNTGELFF. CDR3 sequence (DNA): TGTGCTAGCAGCTTAACGAGCGGACCGAACACCGGGGAGCTGTTTTTT.

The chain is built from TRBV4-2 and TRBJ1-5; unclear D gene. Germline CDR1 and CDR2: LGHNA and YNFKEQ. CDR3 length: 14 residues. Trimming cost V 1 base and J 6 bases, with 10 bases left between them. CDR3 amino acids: CASSQAIGSQPQHF. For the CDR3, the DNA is TGTGCCAGCAGCCAAGCGATAGGGAGTCAGCCCCAGCATTTT.

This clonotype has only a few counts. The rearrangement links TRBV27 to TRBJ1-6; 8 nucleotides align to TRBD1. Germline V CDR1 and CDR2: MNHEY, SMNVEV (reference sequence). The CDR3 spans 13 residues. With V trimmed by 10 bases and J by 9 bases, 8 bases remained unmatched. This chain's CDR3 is CATSDRVVSPLHF. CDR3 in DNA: TGTGCCACCTCGGACAGGGTAGTTTCACCCCTCCACTTT.

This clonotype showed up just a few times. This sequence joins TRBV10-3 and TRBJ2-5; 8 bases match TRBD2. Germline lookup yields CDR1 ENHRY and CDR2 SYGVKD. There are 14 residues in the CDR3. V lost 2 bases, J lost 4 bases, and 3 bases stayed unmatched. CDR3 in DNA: TGTGCCATCAGTGAGGGTCTAGCGGGAGAGACCCAGTACTTC. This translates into CAISEGLAGETQYF.

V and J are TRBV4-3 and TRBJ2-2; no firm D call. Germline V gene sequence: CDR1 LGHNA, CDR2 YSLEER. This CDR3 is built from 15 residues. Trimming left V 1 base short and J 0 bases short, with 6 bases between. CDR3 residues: CASSQVVANTGELFF. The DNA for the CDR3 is TGCGCCAGCAGCCAAGTGGTCGCGAACACCGGGGAGCTGTTTTTT.

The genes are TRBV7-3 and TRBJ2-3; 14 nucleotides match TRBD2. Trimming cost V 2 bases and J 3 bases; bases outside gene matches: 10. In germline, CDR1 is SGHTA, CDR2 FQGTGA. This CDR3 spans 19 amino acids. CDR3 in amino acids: CASSLSPEWTSGRTDTQYF. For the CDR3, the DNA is TGTGCCAGCAGCTTATCCCCCGAATGGACTAGCGGGAGGACAGATACGCAGTATTTT.

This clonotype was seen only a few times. CDR3 protein: CASSYEIQETQYF. DNA for the CDR3: TGTGCCAGCAGTTACGAGATACAAGAGACCCAGTACTTC. The V call is TRBV6-5, the J call TRBJ2-5; D unclear. V lost 2 bases and J 2 bases, leaving 6 bases between the germline ends. CDR1 is MNHEY and CDR2 is SVGAGI in the germline V gene. The CDR3 is 13 residues long.

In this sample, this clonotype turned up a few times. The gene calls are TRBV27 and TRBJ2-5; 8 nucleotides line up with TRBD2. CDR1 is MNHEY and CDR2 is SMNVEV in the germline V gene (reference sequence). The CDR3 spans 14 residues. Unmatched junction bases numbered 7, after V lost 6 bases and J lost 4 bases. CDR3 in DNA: TGTGCCAGCAGCAGAGCGGGAGCCCTAGAGACCCAGTACTTC. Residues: CASSRAGALETQYF.

The DNA of the CDR3 is TGCAGTGCTAGAGGGAGAGCCACCGGGGAGCTGTTTTTT. Protein product: CSARGRATGELFF. This chain links TRBV20-1 with TRBJ2-2; D ambiguous. From germline, CDR1 is DFQATT and CDR2 SNEGSKA (reference sequence). Trimming shortened V by 1 base and J by 4 bases, and 7 bases separated the two germline ends. CDR3 length: 13 amino acids.

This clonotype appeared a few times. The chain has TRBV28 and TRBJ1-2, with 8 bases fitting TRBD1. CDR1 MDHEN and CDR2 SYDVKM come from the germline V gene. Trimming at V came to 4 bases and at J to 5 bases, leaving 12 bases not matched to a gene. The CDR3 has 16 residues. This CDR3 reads CASSWDTVTGVYGYTF. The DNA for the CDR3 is TGTGCCAGCAGTTGGGACACCGTGACAGGGGTGTATGGCTACACCTTC.

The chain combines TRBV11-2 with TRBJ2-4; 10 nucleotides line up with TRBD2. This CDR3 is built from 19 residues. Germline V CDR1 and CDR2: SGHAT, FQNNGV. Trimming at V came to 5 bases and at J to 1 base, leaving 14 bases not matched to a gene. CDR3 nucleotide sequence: TGTGCCAGCAGCGGCACTAAAGCGGGAGGGCCGTCGGCCAAAAACATTCAGTACTTC. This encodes CASSGTKAGGPSAKNIQYF. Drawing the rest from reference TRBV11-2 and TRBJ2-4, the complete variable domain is EAGVAQSPRYKIIEKRQSVAFWCNPISGHATLYWYQQILGQGPKLLIQFQNNGVVDDSQLPKDRFSAERLKGVDSTLKIQPAKLEDSAVYLCASSGTKAGGPSAKNIQYFGAGTRLSVL.

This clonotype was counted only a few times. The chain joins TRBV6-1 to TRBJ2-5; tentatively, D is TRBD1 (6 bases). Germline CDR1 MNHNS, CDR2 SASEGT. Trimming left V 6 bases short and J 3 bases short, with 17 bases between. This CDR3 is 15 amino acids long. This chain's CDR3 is CASRPRLQGKETQYF. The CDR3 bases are TGTGCCAGCAGACCCCGCTTGCAGGGGAAAGAGACCCAGTACTTC.

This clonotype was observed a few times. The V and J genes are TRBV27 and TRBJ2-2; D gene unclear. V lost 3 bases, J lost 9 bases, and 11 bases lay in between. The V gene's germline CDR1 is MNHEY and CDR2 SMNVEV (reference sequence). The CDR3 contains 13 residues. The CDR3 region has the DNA TGTGCCAGCAGTTTCCAGGCCTCCCGGGAGCTGTTTTTT. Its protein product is CASSFQASRELFF.